This paragraph reports one T cell receptor (beta chain). What it binds is not known. This sample was included in a study of T cells in Graves' hyperthyroidism and ophthalmopathy. The study excluded patients with uncontrolled infection, other autoimmune disease, pregnancy or lactation. Study-wide points: With a median lead of 6.5 months before onset, the model predicted ophthalmopathy. Also found in blood were most expanded thyroid clonotypes above 0.001.

Amplification of TCR beta CDR3 regions was performed using RNA transcripts as template. Using the HTBI primer set, a first-round RT-PCR was run on the TCR CDR3. TCRdb called the multiplex PCR reads again in MiXCR, with one record for every CDR3 protein. This sample has about 590,000 distinct CDR3 sequences; around 14% occur once, and the top ten carry over 6%. This CDR3 contains 15 residues. Germline V CDR1 and CDR2: SEHNR, FQNEAQ (reference sequence). Between the trimmed V and J ends, which lost 2 bases and 5 bases, there was a span of 12 bases. Sequencing used blood. The sequence was collected from a woman between 18 and 30 years old with Graves' ophthalmopathy. The chain links TRBV7-9 to TRBJ2-2; tentative D call: TRBD1 (5 bases). In nucleotides, the CDR3 is TGTGCCAGCAGCTTACCAGGGAATCCGACCGGGGAGCTGTTTTTT. Residues: CASSLPGNPTGELFF.